The subject of this entry is one T cell receptor (beta chain). The sample is drawn from a study of blood T cell repertoires in COVID-19. Method: immunoSEQ multiplex PCR; TCRdb's copy keeps in-frame clones and lacks some. Of approximately 190,000 clones in the sample, roughly 90% were seen once. V was pared by 2 bases and J by 11 bases, with 21 bases of the junction left unmatched. The CDR3 runs 18 residues. Germline loops: CDR1 SGHDT, CDR2 YYEEEE. The sequence derives from a woman aged 40-49 years who had recovered from COVID-19. Input material: peripheral blood. The rearrangement uses TRBV5-6 and TRBJ1-1, with 10 bases lining up with TRBD1. The CDR3: CASSLGSSGTGVGDAAFF. The CDR3 DNA is TGTGCCAGCAGCTTAGGGTCCTCTGGGACAGGGGTCGGCGACGCTGCTTTCTTT.